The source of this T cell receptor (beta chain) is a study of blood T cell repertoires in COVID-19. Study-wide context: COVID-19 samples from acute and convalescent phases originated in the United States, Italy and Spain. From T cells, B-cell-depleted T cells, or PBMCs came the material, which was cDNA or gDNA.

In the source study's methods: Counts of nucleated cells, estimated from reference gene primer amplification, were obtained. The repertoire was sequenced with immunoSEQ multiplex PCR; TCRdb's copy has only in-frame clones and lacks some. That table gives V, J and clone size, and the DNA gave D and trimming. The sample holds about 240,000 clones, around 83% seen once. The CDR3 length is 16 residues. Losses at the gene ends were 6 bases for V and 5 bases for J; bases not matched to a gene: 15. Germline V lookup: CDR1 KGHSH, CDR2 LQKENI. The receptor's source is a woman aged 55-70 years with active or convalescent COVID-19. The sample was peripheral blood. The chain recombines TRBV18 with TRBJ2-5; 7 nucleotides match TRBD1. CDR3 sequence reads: CASSPKPGQRGETQYF. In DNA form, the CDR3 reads TGTGCCAGCTCCCCCAAACCGGGACAGCGAGGGGAGACCCAGTACTTC.